A single T cell receptor (beta chain) is shown here with its context. The authors' processing: For nucleated cells, counts were estimated from reference gene primer amplification. Some clones are missing from TCRdb's copy, which holds only in-frame ones; the method was immunoSEQ multiplex PCR. V and J calls and clone size are given by that table; D and trimming were obtained from the DNA. This repertoire shows more than 50,000 clones, about 78% found once; its top ten account for about 50%. This entry is derived from a study of blood T cell repertoires in COVID-19. Study overall: Donors in the United States, Italy and Spain gave samples during acute or convalescent COVID-19. T cells, B-cell-depleted T cells, or PBMCs provided the cDNA or gDNA that served as material.

CDR1 is SGHDN, CDR2 FVKESK, per germline. V lost 1 base and J lost 1, with 8 bases in between. There are 15 residues in the CDR3. The specimen was peripheral blood. The rearrangement joins TRBV14 to TRBJ2-1; TRBD2 might be the D (5 bases). This clonotype was sampled from a woman of 80 years or more with acute or convalescent COVID-19. The CDR3 nucleotides are TGTGCCAGCAGCCAAGGACGGAGGTCCTACAATGAGCAGTTCTTC. Protein: CASSQGRRSYNEQFF.